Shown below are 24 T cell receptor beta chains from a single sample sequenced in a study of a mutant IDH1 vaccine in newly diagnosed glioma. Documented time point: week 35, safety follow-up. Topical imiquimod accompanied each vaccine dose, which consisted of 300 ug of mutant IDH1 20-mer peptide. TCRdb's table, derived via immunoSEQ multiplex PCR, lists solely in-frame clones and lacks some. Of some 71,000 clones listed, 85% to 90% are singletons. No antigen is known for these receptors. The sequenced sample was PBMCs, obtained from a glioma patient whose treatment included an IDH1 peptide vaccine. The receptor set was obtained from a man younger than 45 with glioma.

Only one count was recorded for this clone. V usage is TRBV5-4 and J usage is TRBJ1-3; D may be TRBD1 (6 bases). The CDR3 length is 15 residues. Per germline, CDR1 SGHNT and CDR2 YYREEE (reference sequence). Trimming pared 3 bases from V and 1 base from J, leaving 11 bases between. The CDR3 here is CASSSLTGSGNTIYF. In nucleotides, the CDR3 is TGTGCCAGCAGCTCGCTTACAGGGTCTGGAAACACCATATATTTT.

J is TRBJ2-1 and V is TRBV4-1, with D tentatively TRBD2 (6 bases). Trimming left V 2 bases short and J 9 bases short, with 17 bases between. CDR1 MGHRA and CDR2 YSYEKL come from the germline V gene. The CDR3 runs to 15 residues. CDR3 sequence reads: CASSQYYLAYGEQFF. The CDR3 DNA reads TGCGCCAGCAGCCAATATTACCTAGCGTATGGTGAGCAGTTCTTC.

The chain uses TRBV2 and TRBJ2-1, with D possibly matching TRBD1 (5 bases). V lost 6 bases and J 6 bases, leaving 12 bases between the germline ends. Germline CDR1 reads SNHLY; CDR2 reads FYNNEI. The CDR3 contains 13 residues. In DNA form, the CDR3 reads TGTGCCAGCAGGACAGTTCACACCAATGAGCAGTTCTTC. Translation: CASRTVHTNEQFF. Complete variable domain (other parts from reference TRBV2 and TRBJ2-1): EPEVTQTPSHQVTQMGQEVILRCVPISNHLYFYWYRQILGQKVEFLVSFYNNEISEKSEIFDDQFSVERPDGSNFTLKIRSTKLEDSAMYFCASRTVHTNEQFFGPGTRLTVL.

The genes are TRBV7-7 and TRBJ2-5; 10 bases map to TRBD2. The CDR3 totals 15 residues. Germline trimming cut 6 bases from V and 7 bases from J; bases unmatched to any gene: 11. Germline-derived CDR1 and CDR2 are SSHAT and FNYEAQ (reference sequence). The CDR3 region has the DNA TGTGCCAGCAGTACAGCTAGCGGGAGATTGGGGACCCAGTACTTC. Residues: CASSTASGRLGTQYF. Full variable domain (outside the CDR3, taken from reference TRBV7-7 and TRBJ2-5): GAGVSQSPRYKVTKRGQDVTLRCDPISSHATLYWYQQALGQGPEFLTYFNYEAQPDKSGLPSDRFSAERPEGSISTLTIQRTEQRDSAMYRCASSTASGRLGTQYFGPGTRLLVL.

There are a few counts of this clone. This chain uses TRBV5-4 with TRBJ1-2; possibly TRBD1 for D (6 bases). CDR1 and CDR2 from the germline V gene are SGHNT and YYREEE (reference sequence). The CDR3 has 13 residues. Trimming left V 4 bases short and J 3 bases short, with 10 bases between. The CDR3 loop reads CASSQGQYYGYTF. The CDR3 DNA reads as TGTGCCAGCAGCCAGGGACAATACTATGGCTACACCTTC.

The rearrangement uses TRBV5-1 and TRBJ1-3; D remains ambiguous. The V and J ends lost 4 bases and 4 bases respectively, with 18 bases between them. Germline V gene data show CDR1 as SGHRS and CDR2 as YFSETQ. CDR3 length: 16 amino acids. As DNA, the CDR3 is TGCGCCAGCAGCCAGCTCCCCCGGGTTGGGGGAAACACCATATATTTT. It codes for CASSQLPRVGGNTIYF.

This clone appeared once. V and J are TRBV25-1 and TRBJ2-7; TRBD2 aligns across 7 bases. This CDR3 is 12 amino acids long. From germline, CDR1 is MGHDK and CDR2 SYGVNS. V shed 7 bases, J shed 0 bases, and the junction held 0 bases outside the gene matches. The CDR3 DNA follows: TGTGCCAGCACGGGGGGCTCCTACGAGCAGTACTTC. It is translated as CASTGGSYEQYF.

The DNA of the CDR3 is TGTGCCAGCGGTAAGGACAGGGCCACAGATACGCAGTATTTT. Translating gives CASGKDRATDTQYF. The chain uses TRBV5-4 and TRBJ2-3, with 8 bases that match TRBD1. CDR1 SGHNT and CDR2 YYREEE come from the germline V gene (reference sequence). V shed 7 bases, J shed 2 bases, and the junction held 6 bases outside the gene matches. The CDR3 runs 14 residues.

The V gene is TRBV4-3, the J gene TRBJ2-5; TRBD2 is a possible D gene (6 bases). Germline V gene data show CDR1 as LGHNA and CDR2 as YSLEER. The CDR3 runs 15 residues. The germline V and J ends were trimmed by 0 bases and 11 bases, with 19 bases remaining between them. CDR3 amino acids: CASSQDLVREWEQYF. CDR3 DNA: TGCGCCAGCAGCCAAGATCTGGTCCGGGAGTGGGAGCAGTACTTC.

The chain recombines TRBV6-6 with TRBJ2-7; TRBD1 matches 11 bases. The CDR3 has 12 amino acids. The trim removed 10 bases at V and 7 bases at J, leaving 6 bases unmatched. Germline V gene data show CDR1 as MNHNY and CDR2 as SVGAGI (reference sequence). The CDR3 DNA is TGTGCCATTTCGGACAGGGGGCGGGAGCAGTACTTC. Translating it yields CAISDRGREQYF.

For the CDR3, the DNA is TGTGCCAGCAGTGAAATACAGGGCGGGGGCTACACCTTC. Protein: CASSEIQGGGYTF. The gene calls are TRBV2 and TRBJ1-2, with D maybe TRBD1 (6 bases). Between the trimmed V and J ends, which lost 2 bases and 8 bases, there was a span of 12 bases. The germline V gene encodes CDR1 SNHLY and CDR2 FYNNEI. The CDR3 sequence is 13 residues long.

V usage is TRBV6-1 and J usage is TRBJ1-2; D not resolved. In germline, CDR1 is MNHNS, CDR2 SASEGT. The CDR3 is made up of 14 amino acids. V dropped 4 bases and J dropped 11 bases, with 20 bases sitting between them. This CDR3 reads CASSVPSSKLLYTF. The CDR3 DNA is TGTGCCAGCAGTGTTCCCTCATCCAAGCTTTTATACACCTTC.

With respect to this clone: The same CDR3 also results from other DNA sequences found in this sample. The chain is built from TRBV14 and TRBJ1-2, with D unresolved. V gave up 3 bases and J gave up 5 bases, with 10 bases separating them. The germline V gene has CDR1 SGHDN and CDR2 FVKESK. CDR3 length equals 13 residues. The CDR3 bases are TGTGCCAGCAGCCACGGGCCATCTTATGGCTACACCTTC. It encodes CASSHGPSYGYTF. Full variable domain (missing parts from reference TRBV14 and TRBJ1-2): EAGVTQFPSHSVIEKGQTVTLRCDPISGHDNLYWYRRVMGKEIKFLLHFVKESKQDESGMPNNRFLAERTGGTYSTLKVQPAELEDSGVYFCASSHGPSYGYTFGSGTRLTVV.

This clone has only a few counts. CDR3 in amino acids: CASNRPMNTEAFF. In DNA form, the CDR3 reads TGTGCCAGCAATAGACCGATGAACACTGAAGCTTTCTTT. The chain recombines TRBV2 with TRBJ1-1; D remains unclear. V lost 7 bases to trimming and J lost 0 bases, with 9 bases between them. The germline gives CDR1 SNHLY, CDR2 FYNNEI. This CDR3 region has 13 residues.

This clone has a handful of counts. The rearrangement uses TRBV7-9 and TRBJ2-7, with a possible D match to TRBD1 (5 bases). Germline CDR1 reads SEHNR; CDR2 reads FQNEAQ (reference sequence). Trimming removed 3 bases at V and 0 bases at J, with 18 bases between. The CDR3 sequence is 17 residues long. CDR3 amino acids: CASSFNQRQPTSYEQYF. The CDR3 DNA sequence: TGTGCCAGCAGCTTTAACCAACGACAGCCTACCTCCTACGAGCAGTACTTC.

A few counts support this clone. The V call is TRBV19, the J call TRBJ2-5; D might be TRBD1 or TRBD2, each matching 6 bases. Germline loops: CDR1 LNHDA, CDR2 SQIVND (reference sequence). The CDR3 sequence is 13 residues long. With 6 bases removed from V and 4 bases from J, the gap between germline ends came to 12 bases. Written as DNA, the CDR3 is TGTGCCAGTAGCGGGGGCAGGTTAGAGACCCAGTACTTC. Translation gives CASSGGRLETQYF.

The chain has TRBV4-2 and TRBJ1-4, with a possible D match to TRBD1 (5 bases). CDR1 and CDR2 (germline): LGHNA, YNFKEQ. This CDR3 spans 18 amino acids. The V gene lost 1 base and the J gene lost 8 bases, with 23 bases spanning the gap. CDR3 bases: TGTGCCAGCAGCCAAGGCGGGCAGGCTGGGGCAGGATGGGAAAAACTGTTTTTT. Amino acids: CASSQGGQAGAGWEKLFF.

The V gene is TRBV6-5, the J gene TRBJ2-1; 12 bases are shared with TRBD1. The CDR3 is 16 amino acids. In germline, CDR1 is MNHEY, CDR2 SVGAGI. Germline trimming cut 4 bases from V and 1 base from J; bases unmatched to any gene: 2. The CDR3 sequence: CASSWDRGLSYNEQFF. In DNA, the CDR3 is TGTGCCAGCAGTTGGGACAGGGGGCTGTCCTACAATGAGCAGTTCTTC.

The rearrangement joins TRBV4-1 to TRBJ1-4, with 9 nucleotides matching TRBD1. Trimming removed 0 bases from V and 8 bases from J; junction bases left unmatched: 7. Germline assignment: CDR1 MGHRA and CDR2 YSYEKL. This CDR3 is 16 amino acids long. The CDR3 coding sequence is TGCGCCAGCAGCCAAGATCGGGGACAGGGTGACGAAAAACTGTTTTTT. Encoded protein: CASSQDRGQGDEKLFF.

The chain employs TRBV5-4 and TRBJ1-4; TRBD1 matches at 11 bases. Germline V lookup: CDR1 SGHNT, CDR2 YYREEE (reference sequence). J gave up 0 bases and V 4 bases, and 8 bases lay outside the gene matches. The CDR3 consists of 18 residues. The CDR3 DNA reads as TGTGCCAGCAGCCCAGGGACAGGGGGAGAATCAACTAATGAAAAACTGTTTTTT. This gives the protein CASSPGTGGESTNEKLFF.

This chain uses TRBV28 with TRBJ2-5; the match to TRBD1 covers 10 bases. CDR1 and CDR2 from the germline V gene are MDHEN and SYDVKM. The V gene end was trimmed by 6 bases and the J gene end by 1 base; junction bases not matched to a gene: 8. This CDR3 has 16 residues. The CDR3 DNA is TGTGCCAGCAGGACACCGGGACAGGGGCTCCAAGAGACCCAGTACTTC. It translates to CASRTPGQGLQETQYF.

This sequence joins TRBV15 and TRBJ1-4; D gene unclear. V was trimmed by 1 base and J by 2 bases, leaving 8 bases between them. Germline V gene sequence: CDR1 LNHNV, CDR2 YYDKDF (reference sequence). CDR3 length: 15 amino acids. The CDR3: CATSRVGGTNEKLFF. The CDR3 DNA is TGTGCCACCAGCAGAGTAGGAGGGACTAATGAAAAACTGTTTTTT.

CDR3 amino acids: CASTRGQGFEQYF. The CDR3 DNA is TGTGCCAGCACGAGGGGCCAGGGGTTTGAGCAGTACTTC. This chain joins TRBV2 and TRBJ2-7; the D gene is possibly TRBD1 (6 bases). The CDR3 extends over 13 amino acids. From germline, CDR1 is SNHLY and CDR2 FYNNEI. With 7 bases removed from V and 7 bases from J, the gap between germline ends came to 17 bases.

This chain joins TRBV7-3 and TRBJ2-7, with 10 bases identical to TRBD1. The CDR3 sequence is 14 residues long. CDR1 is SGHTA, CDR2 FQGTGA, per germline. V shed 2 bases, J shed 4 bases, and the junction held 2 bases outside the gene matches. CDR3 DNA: TGTGCCAGCAGCTTATCGGGACAGGGGTACGAGCAGTACTTC. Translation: CASSLSGQGYEQYF.